Described below is a single T cell receptor beta chain sequence and its context. The target antigen is unknown. The data belong to a study of beta chain features in type 1 diabetes. Study-wide findings and caveats: Researchers cautioned that cDNA sequencing could over-represent cells with high TCR expression. Among all four CD4+ subsets, Type 1 diabetes patients had TCRB CDR3s that were moderately but significantly shorter. Fewer junction insertions and more nucleotide deletions appeared in type 1 diabetes patients. Compared with healthy donors, patients appeared to share more similar naive, central memory and regulatory TCRB repertoires.

Trimming removed 3 bases at V and 7 bases at J, with 10 bases between. This CDR3 spans 13 amino acids. Germline V gene lookup returns CDR1 MDHEN and CDR2 SYDVKM. The authors reverse transcribed all of the isolated RNA, so sequencing captured expressed TCRB transcripts. The read count averaged about 3.57 million across naive, central memory and regulatory T cell samples. Libraries were prepared by immunoSEQ multiplex PCR; TCRdb keeps only in-frame clonotypes and omits some of them. The repertoire holds about 190,000 clones, approximately 8% seen once, with around 0.5% in the top ten. This chain links TRBV28 with TRBJ2-1, with TRBD1 as a possible D gene (5 bases). Sequenced input: central memory CD4+ T cells from blood. This clonotype was obtained from a man aged 18-30 years with type 1 diabetes. The CDR3 DNA reads TGTGCCAGCAGTTTCCTTAGGGGAAATGAGCAGTTCTTC. Translation gives CASSFLRGNEQFF.